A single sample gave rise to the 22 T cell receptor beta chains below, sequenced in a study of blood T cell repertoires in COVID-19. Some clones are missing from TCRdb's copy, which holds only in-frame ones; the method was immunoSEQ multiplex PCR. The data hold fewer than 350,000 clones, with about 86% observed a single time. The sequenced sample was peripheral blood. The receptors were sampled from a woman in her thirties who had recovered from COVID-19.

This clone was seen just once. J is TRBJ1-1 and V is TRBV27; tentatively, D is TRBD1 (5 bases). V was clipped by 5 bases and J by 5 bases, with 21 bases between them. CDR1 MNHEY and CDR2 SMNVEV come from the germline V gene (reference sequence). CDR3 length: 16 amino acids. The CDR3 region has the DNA TGTGCCAGCAGTCCTAACCCGATGCTGGGGGGGACTGAAGCTTTCTTT. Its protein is CASSPNPMLGGTEAFF.

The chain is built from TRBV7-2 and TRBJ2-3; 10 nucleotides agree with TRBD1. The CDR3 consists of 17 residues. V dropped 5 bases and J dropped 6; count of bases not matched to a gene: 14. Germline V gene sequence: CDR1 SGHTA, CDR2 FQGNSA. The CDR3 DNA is TGTGCCAGCAGCCCGTTCGACAGGGGGCGAGGATATGATACGCAGTATTTT. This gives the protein CASSPFDRGRGYDTQYF.

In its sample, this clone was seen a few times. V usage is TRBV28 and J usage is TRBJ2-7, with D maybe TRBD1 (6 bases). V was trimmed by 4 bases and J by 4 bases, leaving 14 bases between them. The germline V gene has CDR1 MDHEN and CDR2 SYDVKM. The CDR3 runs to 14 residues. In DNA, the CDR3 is TGTGCCAGCAGTTCGCCCGGTAGGGGGTACGAGCAGTACTTC. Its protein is CASSSPGRGYEQYF.

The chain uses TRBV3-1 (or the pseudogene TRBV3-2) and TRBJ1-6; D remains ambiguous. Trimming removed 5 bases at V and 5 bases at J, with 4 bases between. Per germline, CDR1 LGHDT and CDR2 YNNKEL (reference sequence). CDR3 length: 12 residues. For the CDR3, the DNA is TGTGCCAGCAGCGCAGATAATTCACCCCTCCACTTT. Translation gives CASSADNSPLHF.

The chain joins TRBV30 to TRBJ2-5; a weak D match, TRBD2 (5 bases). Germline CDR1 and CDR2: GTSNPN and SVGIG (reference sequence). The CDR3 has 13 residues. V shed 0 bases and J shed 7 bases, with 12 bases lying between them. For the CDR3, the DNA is TGTGCCTGGAGTGTACGGGGTTTGGGGACCCAGTACTTC. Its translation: CAWSVRGLGTQYF.

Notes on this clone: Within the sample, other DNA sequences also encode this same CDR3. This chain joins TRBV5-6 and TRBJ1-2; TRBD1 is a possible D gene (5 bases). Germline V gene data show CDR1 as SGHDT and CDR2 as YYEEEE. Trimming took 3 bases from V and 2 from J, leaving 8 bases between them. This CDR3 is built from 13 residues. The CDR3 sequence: CASSSTENYGYTF. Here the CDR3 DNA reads TGTGCCAGCAGCTCGACAGAAAACTATGGCTACACCTTC. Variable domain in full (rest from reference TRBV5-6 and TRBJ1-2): DAGVTQSPTHLIKTRGQQVTLRCSPKSGHDTVSWYQQALGQGPQFIFQYYEEEERQRGNFPDRFSGHQFPNYSSELNVNALLLGDSALYLCASSSTENYGYTFGSGTRLTVV.

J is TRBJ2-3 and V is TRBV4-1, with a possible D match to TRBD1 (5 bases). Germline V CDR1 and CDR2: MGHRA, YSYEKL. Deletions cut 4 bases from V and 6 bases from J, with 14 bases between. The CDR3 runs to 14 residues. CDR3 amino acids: CASSPQGTLDTQYF. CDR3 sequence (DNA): TGCGCCAGCAGCCCTCAGGGTACCTTGGATACGCAGTATTTT.

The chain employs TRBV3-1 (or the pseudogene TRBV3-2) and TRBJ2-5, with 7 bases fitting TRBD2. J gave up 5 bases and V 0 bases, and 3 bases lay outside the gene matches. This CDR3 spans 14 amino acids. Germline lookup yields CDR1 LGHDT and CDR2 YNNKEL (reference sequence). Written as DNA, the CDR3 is TGTGCCAGCAGCCAAGAAGCGGGGCTGGAGACCCAGTACTTC. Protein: CASSQEAGLETQYF.

The DNA of the CDR3 is TGTGCCACCAGTGATTTCCAGGGGGCGCGGGAGACCCAGTACTTC. Its translation: CATSDFQGARETQYF. The rearrangement links TRBV24-1 to TRBJ2-5; 8 positions agree with TRBD1. CDR1 is KGHDR, CDR2 SFDVKD, per germline. This CDR3 comprises 15 residues. Germline trimming cut 1 base from V and 5 bases from J; bases unmatched to any gene: 5.

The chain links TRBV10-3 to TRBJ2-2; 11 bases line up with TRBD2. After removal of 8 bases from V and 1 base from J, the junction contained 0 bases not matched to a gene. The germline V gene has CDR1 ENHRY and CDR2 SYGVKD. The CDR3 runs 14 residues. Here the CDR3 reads CAIGTSGNTGELFF. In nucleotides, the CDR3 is TGTGCCATCGGGACTAGCGGGAACACCGGGGAGCTGTTTTTT.

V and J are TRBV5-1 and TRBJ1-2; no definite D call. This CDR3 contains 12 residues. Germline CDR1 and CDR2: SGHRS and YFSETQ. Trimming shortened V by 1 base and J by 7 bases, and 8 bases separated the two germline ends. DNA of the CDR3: TGCGCCAGCAGCTTGCCCGAGGGTGGCTACACCTTC. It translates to CASSLPEGGYTF.

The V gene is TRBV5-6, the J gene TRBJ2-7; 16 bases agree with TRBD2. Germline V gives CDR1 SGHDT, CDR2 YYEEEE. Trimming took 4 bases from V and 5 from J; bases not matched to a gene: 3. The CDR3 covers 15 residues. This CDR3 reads CASSEGLAGGDEQYF. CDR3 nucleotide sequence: TGTGCCAGCAGCGAGGGACTAGCGGGAGGGGACGAGCAGTACTTC.

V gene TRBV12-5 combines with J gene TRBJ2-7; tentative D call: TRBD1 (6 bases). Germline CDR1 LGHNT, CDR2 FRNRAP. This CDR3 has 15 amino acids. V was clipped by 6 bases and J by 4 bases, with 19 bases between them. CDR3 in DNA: TGTGCTAGTGGCTCCGGGACATCCCTGGGGTACGAGCAGTACTTC. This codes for CASGSGTSLGYEQYF. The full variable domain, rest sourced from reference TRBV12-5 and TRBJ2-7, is DARVTQTPRHKVTEMGQEVTMRCQPILGHNTVFWYRQTMMQGLELLAYFRNRAPLDDSGMPKDRFSAEMPDATLATLKIQPSEPRDSAVYFCASGSGTSLGYEQYFGPGTRLTVT.

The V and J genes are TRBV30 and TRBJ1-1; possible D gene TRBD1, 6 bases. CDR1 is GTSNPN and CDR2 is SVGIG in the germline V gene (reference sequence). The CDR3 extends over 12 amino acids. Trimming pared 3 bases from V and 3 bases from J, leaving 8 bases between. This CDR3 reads CAWSRGYTEAFF. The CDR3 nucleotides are TGTGCCTGGAGCAGGGGTTACACTGAAGCTTTCTTT.

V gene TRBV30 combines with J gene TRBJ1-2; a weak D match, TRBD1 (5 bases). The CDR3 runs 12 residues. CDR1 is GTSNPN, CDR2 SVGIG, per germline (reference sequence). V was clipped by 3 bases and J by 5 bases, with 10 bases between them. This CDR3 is CAWSQDIYGYTF. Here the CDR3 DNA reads TGTGCCTGGAGCCAGGACATATATGGCTACACCTTC.

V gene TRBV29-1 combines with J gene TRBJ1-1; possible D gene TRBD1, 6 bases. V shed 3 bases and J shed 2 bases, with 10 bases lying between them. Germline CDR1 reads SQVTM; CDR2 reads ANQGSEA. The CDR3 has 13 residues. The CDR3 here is CSVEGGLNTEAFF. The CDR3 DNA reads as TGCAGCGTTGAGGGGGGGCTTAACACTGAAGCTTTCTTT.

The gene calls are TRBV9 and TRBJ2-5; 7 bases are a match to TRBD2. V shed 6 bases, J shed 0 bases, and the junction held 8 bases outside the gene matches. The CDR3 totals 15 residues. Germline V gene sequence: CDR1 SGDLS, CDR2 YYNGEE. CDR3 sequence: CASTLGTTDQETQYF. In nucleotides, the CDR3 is TGTGCCAGCACCCTCGGGACTACAGACCAAGAGACCCAGTACTTC.

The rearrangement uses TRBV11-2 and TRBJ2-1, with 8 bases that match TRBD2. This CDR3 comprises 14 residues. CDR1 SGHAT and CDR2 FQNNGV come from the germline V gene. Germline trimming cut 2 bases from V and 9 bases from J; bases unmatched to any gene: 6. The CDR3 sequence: CASSLLRTSSEQFF. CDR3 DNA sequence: TGTGCCAGCAGCTTATTGCGGACTAGCAGTGAGCAGTTCTTC.

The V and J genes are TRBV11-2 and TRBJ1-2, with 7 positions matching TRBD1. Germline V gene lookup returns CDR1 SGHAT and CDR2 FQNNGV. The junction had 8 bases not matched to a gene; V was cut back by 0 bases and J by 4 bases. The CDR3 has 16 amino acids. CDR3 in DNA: TGTGCCAGCAGCTTAGATCCCGGGACAGAGCTCTATGGCTACACCTTC. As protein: CASSLDPGTELYGYTF.

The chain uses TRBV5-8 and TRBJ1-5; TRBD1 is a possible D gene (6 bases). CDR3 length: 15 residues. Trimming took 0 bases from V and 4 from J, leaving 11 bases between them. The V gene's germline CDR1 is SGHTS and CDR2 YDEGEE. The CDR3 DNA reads TGTGCCAGCAGCTTGGTTCCAGGGGAGAATCAGCCCCAGCATTTT. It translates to CASSLVPGENQPQHF.

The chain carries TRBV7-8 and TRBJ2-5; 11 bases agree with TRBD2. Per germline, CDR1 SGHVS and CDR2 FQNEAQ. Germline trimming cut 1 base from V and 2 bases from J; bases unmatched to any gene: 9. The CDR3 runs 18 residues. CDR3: CASSLVSGGGLSQETQYF. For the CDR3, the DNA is TGTGCCAGCAGCTTAGTTAGCGGGGGGGGCCTTTCACAAGAGACCCAGTACTTC.

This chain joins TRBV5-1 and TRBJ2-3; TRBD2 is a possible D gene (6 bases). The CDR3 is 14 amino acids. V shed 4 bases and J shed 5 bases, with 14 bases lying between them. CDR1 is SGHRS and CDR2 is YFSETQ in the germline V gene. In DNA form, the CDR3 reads TGCGCCAGCAGCCAGACTAGTTTGGAAGATACGCAGTATTTT. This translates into CASSQTSLEDTQYF.